These 9 T cell receptor beta chains were sequenced from one sample in a study of liver allograft versus peripheral blood T cells. In the study overall: The authors compared T cell receptor repertoires in transplanted livers with those in the peripheral blood of recipients.

TCRdb independently ran MiXCR on the reads; one entry per CDR3 protein. The repertoire consists of fewer than 8,500 distinct CDR3 sequences, with 17% occurring once and the leading ten covering 4.6%. These receptors were collected from a human patient who had a liver transplant. Some T cells may arise from the graft donor.

V and J are TRBV11-2 and TRBJ1-5; 8 bases align to TRBD1. Germline trimming cut 7 bases from V and 2 bases from J; bases unmatched to any gene: 16. This CDR3 has 18 residues. Germline CDR1 reads SGHAT; CDR2 reads FQNNGV. The CDR3 coding sequence is TGTGCCAGCAAGGGCAGGGGGCGCGGGTCTTTAGGCAATCAGCCCCAGCATTTT. It specifies CASKGRGRGSLGNQPQHF.

This clonotype has more than one count but fewer than ten. The chain recombines TRBV20-1 with TRBJ2-3; 10 bases line up with TRBD2. Germline V gene sequence: CDR1 DFQATT, CDR2 SNEGSKA (reference sequence). CDR3 length: 16 residues. The V and J ends lost 0 bases and 0 bases, in that order; junction bases with no gene match: 3. CDR3: CSARDLAGVSTDTQYF. CDR3 nucleotides: TGCAGTGCTAGAGACCTAGCGGGGGTTAGCACAGATACGCAGTATTTT.

There are many counts of this clonotype. This rearrangement joins TRBV19 to TRBJ2-3, with 8 nucleotides matching TRBD2. The germline V gene has CDR1 LNHDA and CDR2 SQIVND (reference sequence). The V gene end was trimmed by 3 bases and the J gene end by 5 bases; junction bases not matched to a gene: 4. The CDR3 has 14 residues. The CDR3 region has the DNA TGTGCCAGTAGTATCCGGCTAGCGGGAGATACGCAGTATTTT. The encoded protein is CASSIRLAGDTQYF.

As for this clonotype: A much larger clone lies one base from this, so it may be a read error. The V call is TRBV20-1, the J call TRBJ2-5; D unclear. The CDR3 is 13 residues long. Trimming pared 7 bases from V and 5 bases from J, leaving 17 bases between. Germline values: CDR1 DFQATT, CDR2 SNEGSKA (reference sequence). The CDR3 reads CSVRYQARETQYF. The CDR3 DNA is TGCAGTGTTAGGTACCAGGCCCGGGAGACCCAGTACTTC.

This clonotype was seen at least ten times. The rearrangement links TRBV6-5 to TRBJ1-1, with D uncertain. Germline assignment: CDR1 MNHEY and CDR2 SVGAGI. V lost 0 bases to trimming and J lost 1 base, with 9 bases between them. The CDR3 runs to 15 residues. CDR3 protein: CASSYSRASNTEAFF. CDR3 nucleotide sequence: TGTGCCAGCAGTTACTCCCGGGCATCGAACACTGAAGCTTTCTTT.

The genes are TRBV20-1 and TRBJ1-4; tentative D call: TRBD1 (5 bases). V gave up 0 bases and J gave up 6 bases, with 14 bases separating them. The CDR3 spans 15 residues. CDR1 and CDR2 (germline): DFQATT, SNEGSKA (reference sequence). The CDR3 loop is CSAREGGTFDEKLFF. CDR3 in DNA: TGCAGTGCTAGAGAGGGGGGGACGTTTGATGAAAAACTGTTTTTT.

This clonotype showed up just a few times. The rearrangement links TRBV9 to TRBJ2-1; D may be TRBD1 (6 bases). Per the germline V gene, CDR1 is SGDLS and CDR2 is YYNGEE. V dropped 0 bases and J dropped 0 bases, with 10 bases sitting between them. The CDR3 covers 16 residues. The CDR3 DNA reads as TGTGCCAGCAGCGTAGAGGGGACATACTCCTACAATGAGCAGTTCTTC. Amino acids: CASSVEGTYSYNEQFF. Variable domain in full (rest from reference TRBV9 and TRBJ2-1): DSGVTQTPKHLITATGQRVTLRCSPRSGDLSVYWYQQSLDQGLQFLIQYYNGEERAKGNILERFSAQQFPDLHSELNLSSLELGDSALYFCASSVEGTYSYNEQFFGPGTRLTVL.

The CDR3 is CASSLDKPYGYTF. CDR3 bases: TGTGCCAGCAGCTTAGATAAGCCTTATGGCTACACCTTC. The chain links TRBV11-2 to TRBJ1-2; D gene uncertain. This CDR3 spans 13 amino acids. Germline-derived CDR1 and CDR2 are SGHAT and FQNNGV. Deletions cut 0 bases from V and 5 bases from J, with 7 bases between.

By sample fraction, this clonotype is medium-sized. The rearrangement links TRBV19 to TRBJ1-2, with 7 positions matching TRBD1. The V and J ends lost 0 bases and 6 bases, in that order; junction bases with no gene match: 7. There are 15 residues in the CDR3. Germline V lookup: CDR1 LNHDA, CDR2 SQIVND (reference sequence). The CDR3 here is CASSIDVTGRNGYTF. Here the CDR3 DNA reads TGTGCCAGTAGTATAGATGTGACAGGGAGAAATGGCTACACCTTC.